One and the same sample provided the 6 T cell receptor beta chains below, sequenced in a study of T cell responses to AZD1222 COVID-19 vaccine. Generated by immunoSEQ multiplex PCR, the TCRdb table keeps only in-frame clones and is missing some. The table includes about 92,000 clones, roughly 86% detected once. The specimen was peripheral blood, collected on day 0 of AZD1222 vaccination. These TCRs come from an adult in good health.

The J gene is TRBJ1-5, the V gene TRBV7-8; 11 bases are shared with TRBD1. The CDR3 length is 16 residues. CDR1 SGHVS and CDR2 FQNEAQ come from the germline V gene. Unmatched junction bases numbered 8, after V lost 5 bases and J lost 5 bases. The CDR3 region is CASSLTRTGGYQPQHF. CDR3 nucleotides: TGTGCCAGCAGCCTAACCCGGACAGGGGGCTATCAGCCCCAGCATTTT.

V and J are TRBV7-8 and TRBJ1-5; D remains unclear. CDR3 size: 16 residues. Germline V gene lookup returns CDR1 SGHVS and CDR2 FQNEAQ. Trimming removed 1 base at V and 0 bases at J, with 10 bases between. The CDR3 loop reads CASSLGGGYSNQPQHF. For the CDR3, the DNA is TGTGCCAGCAGCTTAGGGGGTGGGTATAGCAATCAGCCCCAGCATTTT. Variable domain in full (rest from reference TRBV7-8 and TRBJ1-5): GAGVSQSPRYKVAKRGQDVALRCDPISGHVSLFWYQQALGQGPEFLTYFQNEAQLDKSGLPSDRFFAERPEGSVSTLKIQRTQQEDSAVYLCASSLGGGYSNQPQHFGDGTRLSIL.

This chain uses TRBV28 with TRBJ1-2; D is perhaps TRBD1 (5 bases). CDR3 length equals 15 residues. V lost 2 bases and J lost 8, with 18 bases in between. Per the germline V gene, CDR1 is MDHEN and CDR2 is SYDVKM. The DNA of the CDR3 is TGTGCCAGCAGTTTAGTTCGGGGGACCACCCGCGGCTACACCTTC. Its protein is CASSLVRGTTRGYTF.

This clone was observed a few times. The chain is built from TRBV7-3 and TRBJ2-2, with a tentative D call TRBD2 (6 bases). Trimming stripped 5 bases from V and 5 bases from J, with 12 bases between. Germline V gives CDR1 SGHTA, CDR2 FQGTGA. The CDR3 loop spans 14 amino acids. CDR3 sequence: CASSPQEGTGELFF. In DNA, the CDR3 is TGTGCCAGCAGCCCTCAGGAGGGTACCGGGGAGCTGTTTTTT.

CDR3 residues: CASSVMDSGSGNTIYF. CDR3 nucleotides: TGTGCCAGCAGCGTGATGGATTCGGGCTCTGGAAACACCATATATTTT. The chain has TRBV9 and TRBJ1-3, with D hard to call. This CDR3 is 16 amino acids long. CDR1 is SGDLS, CDR2 YYNGEE, per germline. The V and J ends lost 2 bases and 0 bases respectively, with 12 bases between them.

CDR3 bases: TGTGCCAGCAGTTCCCCAGGACTAGCGGCCTACGAGCAGTACTTC. It yields the protein CASSSPGLAAYEQYF. The V and J genes are TRBV6-2 or TRBV6-3 and TRBJ2-7, with 10 bases aligning to TRBD2. V was clipped by 4 bases and J by 2 bases; unmatched bases: 5. The CDR3 is made up of 15 amino acids. Germline V gives CDR1 MNHEY, CDR2 SVGEGT.